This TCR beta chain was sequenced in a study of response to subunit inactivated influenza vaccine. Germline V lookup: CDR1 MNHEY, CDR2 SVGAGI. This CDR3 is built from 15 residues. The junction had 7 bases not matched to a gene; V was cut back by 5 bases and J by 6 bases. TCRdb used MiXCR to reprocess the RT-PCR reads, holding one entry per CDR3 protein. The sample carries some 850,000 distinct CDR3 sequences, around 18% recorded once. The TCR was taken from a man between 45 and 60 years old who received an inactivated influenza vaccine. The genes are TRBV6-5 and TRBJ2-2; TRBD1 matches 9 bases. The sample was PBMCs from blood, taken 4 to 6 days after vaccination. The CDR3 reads CASSNGQGIAGELFF. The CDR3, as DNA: TGTGCCAGCAGTAACGGACAGGGGATTGCCGGGGAGCTGTTTTTT.